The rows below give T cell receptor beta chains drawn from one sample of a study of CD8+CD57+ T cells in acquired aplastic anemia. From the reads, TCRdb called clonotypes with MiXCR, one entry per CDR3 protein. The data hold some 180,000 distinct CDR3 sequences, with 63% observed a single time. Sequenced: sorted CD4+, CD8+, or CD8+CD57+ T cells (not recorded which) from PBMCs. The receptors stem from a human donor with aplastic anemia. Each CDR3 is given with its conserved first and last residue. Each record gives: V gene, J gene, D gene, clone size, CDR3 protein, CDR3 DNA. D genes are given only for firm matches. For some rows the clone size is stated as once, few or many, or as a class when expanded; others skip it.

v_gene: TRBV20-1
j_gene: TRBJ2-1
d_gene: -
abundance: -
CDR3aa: CSARSQGPSSYNEQFF
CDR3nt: TGCAGTGCTAGATCACAGGGTCCAAGCTCCTACAATGAGCAGTTCTTC

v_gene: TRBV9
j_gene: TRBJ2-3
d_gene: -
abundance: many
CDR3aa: CASSGGSSSTDTQYF
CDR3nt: TGTGCCAGCAGCGGGGGATCGTCTAGCACAGATACGCAGTATTTT

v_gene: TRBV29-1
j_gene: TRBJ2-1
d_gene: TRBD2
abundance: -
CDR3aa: CSVSLAGGYNEQFF
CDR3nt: TGCAGCGTTTCCCTAGCGGGGGGCTACAATGAGCAGTTCTTC

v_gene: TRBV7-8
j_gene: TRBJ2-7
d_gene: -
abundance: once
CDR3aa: CASSPGGFQGGEQYF
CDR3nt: TGTGCCAGCAGCCCCGGTGGGTTCCAGGGTGGCGAGCAGTACTTC

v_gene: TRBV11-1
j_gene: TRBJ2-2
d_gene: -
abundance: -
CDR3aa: CASISETGELFF
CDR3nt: TGTGCCAGCATTAGTGAGACCGGGGAGCTGTTTTTT

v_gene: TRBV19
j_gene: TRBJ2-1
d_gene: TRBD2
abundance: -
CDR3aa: CASSRTSGSGSSYNEQFF
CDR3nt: TGTGCCAGTAGTAGGACTAGCGGGAGTGGGAGCTCCTACAATGAGCAGTTCTTC

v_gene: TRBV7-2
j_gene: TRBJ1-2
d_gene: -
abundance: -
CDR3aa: CASSPPSAALYSYTF
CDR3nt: TGTGCCAGCAGCCCCCCGTCGGCAGCCCTTTATAGCTACACCTTC

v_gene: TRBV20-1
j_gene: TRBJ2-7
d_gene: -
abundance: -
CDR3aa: CSVARVDEQYF
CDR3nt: TGCAGTGTCGCTAGGGTGGATGAGCAGTACTTC

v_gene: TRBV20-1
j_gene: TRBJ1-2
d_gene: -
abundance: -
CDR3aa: CSAYSGDGYTF
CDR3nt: TGCAGTGCTTATTCCGGGGATGGCTACACCTTC

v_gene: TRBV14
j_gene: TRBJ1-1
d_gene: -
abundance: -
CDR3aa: CASSQGWGAEAFF
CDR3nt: TGTGCCAGCAGCCAAGGGTGGGGCGCTGAAGCTTTCTTT

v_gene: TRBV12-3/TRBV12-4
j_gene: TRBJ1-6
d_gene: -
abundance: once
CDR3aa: CASSTSGTKLPLHF
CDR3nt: TGTGCCAGCAGCACATCCGGGACAAAGTTACCCCTCCACTTT

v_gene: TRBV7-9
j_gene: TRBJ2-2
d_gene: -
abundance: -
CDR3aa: CASSSGLLVELFF
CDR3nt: TGTGCCAGCAGCTCGGGACTCCTCGTGGAGCTGTTTTTT

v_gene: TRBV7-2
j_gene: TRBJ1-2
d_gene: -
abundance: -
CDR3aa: CASGLKYGYTF
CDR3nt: TGTGCCAGCGGATTGAAGTATGGCTACACCTTC

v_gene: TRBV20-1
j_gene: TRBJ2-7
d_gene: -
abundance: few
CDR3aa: CSAVSTHEQYF
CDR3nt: TGCAGTGCTGTGTCTACCCACGAGCAGTACTTC

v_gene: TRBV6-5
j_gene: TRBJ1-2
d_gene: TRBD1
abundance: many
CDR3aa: CASSPRDSWNYGYTF
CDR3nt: TGTGCCAGCAGTCCCCGGGACAGCTGGAACTATGGCTACACCTTC

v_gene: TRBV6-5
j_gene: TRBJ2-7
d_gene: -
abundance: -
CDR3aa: CAISATGLHYEQYF
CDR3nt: TGTGCCATCAGTGCTACAGGCTTACACTACGAGCAGTACTTC

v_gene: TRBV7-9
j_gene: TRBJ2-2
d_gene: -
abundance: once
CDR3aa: CASSQTVGPTGELFF
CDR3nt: TGTGCTAGCAGCCAGACTGTAGGGCCCACCGGGGAGCTGTTTTTT

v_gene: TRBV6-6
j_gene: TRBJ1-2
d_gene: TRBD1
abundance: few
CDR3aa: CASSYLLTGGDGYTF
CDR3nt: TGTGCCAGCAGTTACCTCCTGACAGGGGGAGATGGCTACACCTTC

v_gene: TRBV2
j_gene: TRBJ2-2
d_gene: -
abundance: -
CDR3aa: CASSGTAANTGELFF
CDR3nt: TGTGCCAGCAGCGGGACGGCCGCGAACACCGGGGAGCTGTTTTTT

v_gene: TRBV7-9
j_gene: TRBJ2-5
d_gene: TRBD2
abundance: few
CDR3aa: CASSLGTGRETQYF
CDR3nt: TGTGCCAGCAGCTTAGGGACCGGGAGGGAGACCCAGTACTTC

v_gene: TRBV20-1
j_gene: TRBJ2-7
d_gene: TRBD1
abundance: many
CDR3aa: CSARAQGDNEQYF
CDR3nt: TGCAGTGCTAGGGCCCAGGGGGATAACGAGCAGTACTTC

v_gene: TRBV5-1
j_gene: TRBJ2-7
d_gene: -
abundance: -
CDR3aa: CASSLSEYEQYF
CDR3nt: TGCGCCAGCAGCTTGAGTGAGTACGAGCAGTACTTC

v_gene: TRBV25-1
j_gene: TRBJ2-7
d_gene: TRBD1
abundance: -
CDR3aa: CASSPGYGAGGNEQYF
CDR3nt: TGTGCCAGCAGCCCGGGCTACGGGGCAGGGGGCAACGAGCAGTACTTC

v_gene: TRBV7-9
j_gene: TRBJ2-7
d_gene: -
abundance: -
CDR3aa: CASSLGLRGYEQYF
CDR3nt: TGTGCCAGCAGCTTAGGGTTGAGGGGCTACGAGCAGTACTTC

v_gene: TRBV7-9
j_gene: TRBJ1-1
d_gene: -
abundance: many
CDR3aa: CASTGDYTEAFF
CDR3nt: TGTGCCAGCACTGGGGATTACACTGAAGCTTTCTTT

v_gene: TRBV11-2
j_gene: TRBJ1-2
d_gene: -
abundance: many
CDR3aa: CASSPRGRGDYGYTF
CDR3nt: TGTGCCAGCAGCCCCCGGGGCAGGGGCGACTATGGCTACACCTTC

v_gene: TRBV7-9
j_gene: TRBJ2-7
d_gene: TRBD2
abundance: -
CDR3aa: CASSQDLPASGRYF
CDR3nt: TGCGCCAGCAGCCAAGATCTCCCGGCTAGCGGGAGGTACTTC

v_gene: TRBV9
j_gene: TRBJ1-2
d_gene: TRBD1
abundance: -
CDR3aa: CASSVGDSVYGYTF
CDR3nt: TGTGCCAGCAGCGTAGGGGACAGCGTCTATGGCTACACCTTC

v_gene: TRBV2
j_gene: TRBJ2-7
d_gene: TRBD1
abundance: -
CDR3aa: CASSQVVGQGYEQYF
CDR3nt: TGTGCCAGCAGCCAAGTCGTAGGACAGGGGTACGAGCAGTACTTC

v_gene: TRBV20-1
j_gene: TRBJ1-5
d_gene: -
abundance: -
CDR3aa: CSAPDPSSQPQHF
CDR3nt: TGCAGTGCGCCCGACCCATCGAGTCAGCCCCAGCATTTT

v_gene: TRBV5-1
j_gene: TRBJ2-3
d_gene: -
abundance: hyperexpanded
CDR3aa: CASSLAQGLDTQYF
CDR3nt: TGCGCCAGCAGCTTGGCGCAGGGACTTGATACGCAGTATTTT

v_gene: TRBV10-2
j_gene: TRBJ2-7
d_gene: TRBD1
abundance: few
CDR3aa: CASRAGTVYEQYF
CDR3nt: TGCGCCAGCAGAGCCGGGACAGTCTACGAGCAGTACTTC

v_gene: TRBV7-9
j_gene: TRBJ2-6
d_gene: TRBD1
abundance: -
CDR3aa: CASSLTGVGANVLTF
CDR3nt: TGTGCCAGCAGCTTAACAGGGGTTGGGGCCAACGTCCTGACTTTC

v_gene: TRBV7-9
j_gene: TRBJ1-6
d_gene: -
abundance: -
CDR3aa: CASSLQGMDSPLHF
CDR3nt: TGTGCCAGCAGCTTACAGGGGATGGATTCACCCCTCCACTTT

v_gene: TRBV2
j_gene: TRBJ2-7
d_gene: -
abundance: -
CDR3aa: CASSQAQGPYEQYF
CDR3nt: TGTGCCAGCAGCCAAGCTCAGGGGCCTTACGAGCAGTACTTC

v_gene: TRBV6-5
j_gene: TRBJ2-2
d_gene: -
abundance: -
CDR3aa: CASSYSTGELFF
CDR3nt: TGTGCCAGCAGTTACTCGACGGGGGAGCTGTTTTTT